The 26 T cell receptor beta chains below were found in one sample sequenced in a study of OX40 agonist ivuxolimab in advanced cancers. Using immunoSEQ multiplex PCR, the repertoire was profiled, and TCRdb retains in-frame clones only, with some absent. The sample holds some 74,000 clones, 90% to 95% seen once. Sequenced here: CD4+ or CD8+ T cells sorted from blood, sampled in a trial of the OX40 agonist ivuxolimab. These receptors originate from an adult with an advanced solid tumor such as melanoma, head and neck, liver or kidney cancer.

The chain employs TRBV7-9 and TRBJ2-7, with 7 bases lining up with TRBD2. Germline V gene lookup returns CDR1 SEHNR and CDR2 FQNEAQ (reference sequence). J lost 2 bases, V lost 1 base, and 11 bases had no gene match. CDR3 length: 17 residues. The DNA for the CDR3 is TGTGCCAGCAGCTTAGATTTGAGGGAGGGCCCGGCCTACGAGCAGTACTTC. It translates to CASSLDLREGPAYEQYF.

In its sample, this clone was seen once. This chain connects TRBV14 to TRBJ1-4; D remains ambiguous. V was shortened by 1 base and J by 8 bases, with 5 bases between the two germline ends. The CDR3 has 12 amino acids. Germline V CDR1 and CDR2: SGHDN, FVKESK. CDR3 protein: CASSQGSEKLFF. The CDR3, as DNA: TGTGCCAGCAGCCAAGGAAGCGAAAAACTGTTTTTT.

The chain links TRBV27 to TRBJ2-3; TRBD1 matches at 7 bases. The V segment lost 2 bases and the J segment 5 bases; nucleotides outside the gene matches: 7. There are 15 residues in the CDR3. Per germline, CDR1 MNHEY and CDR2 SMNVEV (reference sequence). CDR3 nucleotide sequence: TGTGCCAGCAGTTTAATACAGGGGTCCATAGATACGCAGTATTTT. Protein product: CASSLIQGSIDTQYF.

The V gene is TRBV7-9, the J gene TRBJ2-1; D unclear. The CDR3 contains 15 residues. Germline-derived CDR1 and CDR2 are SEHNR and FQNEAQ (reference sequence). The V gene lost 4 bases and the J gene lost 5 bases, with 15 bases spanning the gap. The CDR3 loop reads CASSYQTSRHNEQFF. CDR3 DNA: TGTGCCAGCAGCTACCAAACCTCCAGGCACAATGAGCAGTTCTTC.

In this sample, this clone turned up once. The rearrangement joins TRBV5-1 to TRBJ1-2; possibly TRBD1 for D (5 bases). Between the trimmed V and J ends, which lost 1 base and 8 bases, there was a span of 18 bases. There are 15 residues in the CDR3. The germline CDR1 and CDR2 sequences are SGHRS and YFSETQ. CDR3 nucleotides: TGCGCCAGCAGCTTGAGCGTCAGGGCGGACCGCGGCTACACCTTC. It specifies CASSLSVRADRGYTF.

The chain uses TRBV7-9 and TRBJ2-7, with no clear D. Trimming removed 1 base at V and 2 bases at J, with 9 bases between. Germline CDR1 SEHNR, CDR2 FQNEAQ (reference sequence). The CDR3 is 14 residues long. The CDR3 loop reads CASSLVSSAYEQYF. The CDR3 nucleotides are TGTGCCAGCAGCTTAGTTTCCAGCGCCTACGAGCAGTACTTC.

This chain connects TRBV21-1 to TRBJ1-6; no check of the table's D call, TRBD1, against the DNA was made. TRBV21-1 is listed as a pseudogene. This CDR3 comprises 16 residues. CDR3 region: CASSPDRRSYNSPLHF. DNA for the CDR3: TGTGCCAGCAGCCCGGACAGACGCTCCTATAATTCACCCCTCCACTTT.

The chain combines TRBV7-9 with TRBJ2-7; TRBD2 matches at 10 bases. V trimming: 5 bases; J trimming: 4 bases; junction bases outside the gene matches: 11. The CDR3 runs 16 residues. Germline-derived CDR1 and CDR2 are SEHNR and FQNEAQ (reference sequence). As DNA, the CDR3 is TGTGCCAGCAGCCCCCAGACCGGGACTAGCGTATACGAGCAGTACTTC. This encodes CASSPQTGTSVYEQYF.

The chain uses TRBV6-1 and TRBJ2-2, with D uncertain. Trimming cost V 3 bases and J 3 bases, with 14 bases left between them. Germline V gene data show CDR1 as MNHNS and CDR2 as SASEGT. This CDR3 contains 16 residues. CDR3 nucleotide sequence: TGTGCCAGCAGTGATCCACTGCAGTCTTACACCGGGGAGCTGTTTTTT. Translated: CASSDPLQSYTGELFF.

This chain joins TRBV5-1 and TRBJ2-7; D possibly corresponds to TRBD1 (6 bases). The CDR3 has 15 residues. V was shortened by 2 bases and J by 6 bases, with 18 bases between the two germline ends. The germline V gene encodes CDR1 SGHRS and CDR2 YFSETQ. CDR3 residues: CASSFGTVQGLEQYF. The CDR3 coding sequence is TGCGCCAGCAGCTTTGGGACCGTTCAGGGGCTCGAGCAGTACTTC. The complete variable domain, with remaining parts taken from reference TRBV5-1 and TRBJ2-7, reads KAGVTQTPRYLIKTRGQQVTLSCSPISGHRSVSWYQQTPGQGLQFLFEYFSETQRNKGNFPGRFSGRQFSNSRSEMNVSTLELGDSALYLCASSFGTVQGLEQYFGPGTRLTVT.

The chain carries TRBV7-2 and TRBJ2-1, with 10 bases aligning to TRBD2. This CDR3 has 16 amino acids. Losses at the gene ends were 5 bases for V and 8 bases for J; bases not matched to a gene: 12. The V gene's germline CDR1 is SGHTA and CDR2 FQGNSA. The CDR3 coding sequence is TGTGCCAGCAGCCTCACAAGCGGGAGGGCCGGAGATGAGCAGTTCTTC. Translated: CASSLTSGRAGDEQFF.

The gene calls are TRBV6-5 and TRBJ2-7; possibly TRBD2 for D (7 bases). Trimming pared 8 bases from V and 3 bases from J, leaving 20 bases between. The CDR3 is 15 residues long. The germline gives CDR1 MNHEY, CDR2 SVGAGI. This CDR3 is CASRPRGGAYYEQYF. The CDR3 coding sequence is TGTGCCAGCCGTCCCAGGGGAGGGGCTTACTACGAGCAGTACTTC.

This chain connects TRBV4-3 to TRBJ2-1; no clear D. Trimming shortened V by 2 bases and J by 6 bases, and 14 bases separated the two germline ends. The germline gives CDR1 LGHNA, CDR2 YSLEER. CDR3 length: 15 amino acids. CDR3 coding DNA: TGCGCCAGCAGCCAAAGTAGCCTTAGGGTCAATGAGCAGTTCTTC. Translated, it gives CASSQSSLRVNEQFF.

The chain carries TRBV30 and TRBJ1-2; possible D gene TRBD1, 6 bases. The germline V gene encodes CDR1 GTSNPN and CDR2 SVGIG (reference sequence). The CDR3 runs to 15 residues. Trimming removed 0 bases from V and 2 bases from J, with 13 bases in between. CDR3 nucleotides: TGTGCCTGGAGTGTAGGAGGACAGTCCAACTATGGCTACACCTTC. It translates to CAWSVGGQSNYGYTF.

The chain links TRBV11-2 to TRBJ1-1; unclear D gene. This CDR3 region has 11 residues. Per germline, CDR1 SGHAT and CDR2 FQNNGV. The V gene lost 2 bases and the J gene lost 6 bases, with 4 bases spanning the gap. In DNA form, the CDR3 reads TGTGCCAGCAGCTTAATGGCTGAAGCTTTCTTT. As protein: CASSLMAEAFF.

This clone has more than one count but fewer than ten. This chain uses TRBV15 with TRBJ1-5, with 7 bases aligning to TRBD1. V gave up 4 bases and J gave up 5 bases; unmatched junction bases: 5. Germline CDR1 and CDR2: LNHNV and YYDKDF (reference sequence). The CDR3 consists of 14 residues. The CDR3 sequence is CATSTSTGDQPQHF. The CDR3, as DNA: TGTGCCACCAGCACCTCCACAGGGGATCAGCCCCAGCATTTT.

This clone showed up just once. The chain is built from TRBV6-6 and TRBJ1-1; D remains ambiguous. The CDR3 consists of 13 residues. CDR1 is MNHNY, CDR2 SVGAGI, per germline (reference sequence). V was trimmed by 5 bases and J by 2 bases, leaving 9 bases between them. DNA of the CDR3: TGTGCCAGCAGTCGTGACACCAACACTGAAGCTTTCTTT. Translating it yields CASSRDTNTEAFF.

The chain carries TRBV5-1 and TRBJ2-1, with 12 bases aligning to TRBD2. V shed 0 bases, J shed 0 bases, and the junction held 7 bases outside the gene matches. CDR1 is SGHRS and CDR2 is YFSETQ in the germline V gene. CDR3 length equals 19 residues. CDR3 sequence (DNA): TGCGCCAGCAGCTTGGACGTACTAGCGGGAGGAAGCTCCTACAATGAGCAGTTCTTC. Translating it yields CASSLDVLAGGSSYNEQFF.

This clone was detected a few times. The chain carries TRBV5-6 and TRBJ2-6; D not resolved. With 2 bases removed from V and 0 bases from J, the gap between germline ends came to 3 bases. The length of the CDR3 is 14 residues. The germline V gene has CDR1 SGHDT and CDR2 YYEEEE. The DNA for the CDR3 is TGTGCCAGCAGCTTTGGCTCTGGGGCCAACGTCCTGACTTTC. Encoded protein: CASSFGSGANVLTF.

This clone was detected once. The J gene is TRBJ2-1, the V gene TRBV7-6; the match to TRBD2 covers 9 bases. The CDR3 loop spans 15 amino acids. CDR1 and CDR2 (germline): SGHVS, FNYEAQ. V shed 1 base, J shed 5 bases, and the junction held 3 bases outside the gene matches. This chain's CDR3 is CASSLGAGGNNEQFF. The CDR3 nucleotides read TGTGCCAGCAGCTTAGGAGCGGGAGGTAACAATGAGCAGTTCTTC.

The V and J genes are TRBV7-9 and TRBJ1-2; no reliable D call. The V and J ends lost 2 bases and 3 bases respectively, with 10 bases between them. Per germline, CDR1 SEHNR and CDR2 FQNEAQ (reference sequence). The CDR3 runs to 14 residues. CDR3 residues: CASSLIGSDYGYTF. The CDR3 region has the DNA TGTGCCAGCAGCTTAATCGGGTCGGACTATGGCTACACCTTC.

The chain has TRBV28 and TRBJ2-7; perhaps TRBD2 as D (6 bases). The CDR3 extends over 18 amino acids. The V gene's germline CDR1 is MDHEN and CDR2 SYDVKM. V was pared by 3 bases and J by 3 bases, with 24 bases between. The CDR3 coding sequence is TGTGCCAGCAGTTTCAGCACTGGCGGGGTGAGGGTGGTCTACGAGCAGTACTTC. Its translation: CASSFSTGGVRVVYEQYF.

This chain links TRBV29-1 with TRBJ1-2; D gene unclear. CDR1 is SQVTM, CDR2 ANQGSEA, per germline. CDR3 length: 14 residues. Trimming stripped 4 bases from V and 2 bases from J, with 14 bases between. CDR3 in amino acids: CSVVGTSLNYGYTF. In DNA, the CDR3 is TGCAGCGTTGTGGGCACCTCACTCAACTATGGCTACACCTTC.

V and J are TRBV5-6 and TRBJ1-2, with 9 positions matching TRBD1. The CDR3 extends over 13 amino acids. The V gene's germline CDR1 is SGHDT and CDR2 YYEEEE. Germline trimming cut 4 bases from V and 8 bases from J; bases unmatched to any gene: 6. CDR3 loop: CASSRTGERGYTF. For the CDR3, the DNA is TGTGCCAGCAGCAGGACAGGGGAGCGGGGCTACACCTTC.

The chain recombines TRBV28 with TRBJ2-1; D is ambiguous. Germline V gives CDR1 MDHEN, CDR2 SYDVKM. This CDR3 is built from 12 residues. V was clipped by 7 bases and J by 5 bases, with 9 bases between them. CDR3 residues: CASIGGNNEQFF. The CDR3 DNA is TGTGCCAGCATCGGCGGCAACAATGAGCAGTTCTTC.

This chain connects TRBV28 to TRBJ1-5, with D possibly matching TRBD1 (6 bases). Trimming left V 5 bases short and J 2 bases short, with 16 bases between. Germline assignment: CDR1 MDHEN and CDR2 SYDVKM. CDR3 length: 16 amino acids. The CDR3 bases are TGTGCCAGCAGTCGATACAGGGTGGATGGCAATCAGCCCCAGCATTTT. Translating it yields CASSRYRVDGNQPQHF.